Following are 23 T cell receptor beta chains from one sample sequenced in a study of shared clonotypes between healthy human individuals. The data were produced by immunoSEQ multiplex PCR, yet TCRdb's version contains in-frame clones alone and is incomplete. The table has roughly 2.5 million clones, about 92% seen once. The sequenced material came from naive CD4+ T cells sorted from blood. Subset defined: CD45RA+ positively selected. These receptors were obtained from a man aged 18-30 years in good health.

V usage is TRBV6-5 and J usage is TRBJ2-2; the D call may be TRBD1 or TRBD2 (5 bases each). V was pared by 6 bases and J by 6 bases, with 17 bases between. CDR3 size: 15 residues. Germline loops: CDR1 MNHEY, CDR2 SVGAGI. In nucleotides, the CDR3 is TGTGCCAGCAGCTCCTTGAGTCGGGACGCCGGGGAGCTGTTTTTT. This sequence encodes CASSSLSRDAGELFF.

In its sample, this clone was seen once. The V gene is TRBV19, the J gene TRBJ2-6; 8 positions match TRBD1. Germline V gene sequence: CDR1 LNHDA, CDR2 SQIVND (reference sequence). This CDR3 has 16 residues. The ends lost 8 bases at V and 0 bases at J; junction bases unmatched: 6. CDR3 nucleotide sequence: TGTGCCAGTGACAGGGGCTTCCTCTCTGGGGCCAACGTCCTGACTTTC. Residues: CASDRGFLSGANVLTF.

The rearrangement links TRBV7-2 to TRBJ2-2, with TRBD1 as a possible D gene (5 bases). Germline V CDR1 and CDR2: SGHTA, FQGNSA. V was shortened by 3 bases and J by 2 bases, with 10 bases between the two germline ends. There are 15 residues in the CDR3. The CDR3 sequence is CASSFRQSNTGELFF. In DNA, the CDR3 is TGTGCCAGCAGCTTCCGACAGTCTAACACCGGGGAGCTGTTTTTT.

The chain carries TRBV10-3 and TRBJ2-1; D uncertain. The germline gives CDR1 ENHRY, CDR2 SYGVKD. The ends were cut back, 6 bases at V and 4 bases at J, with 10 bases in the middle. The length of the CDR3 is 13 residues. The CDR3 bases are TGTGCCATCAGCGCCGGCTCATACAATGAGCAGTTCTTC. Its translation is CAISAGSYNEQFF.

This chain links TRBV7-2 with TRBJ1-1, with unresolved D. The CDR3 contains 16 residues. Germline assignment: CDR1 SGHTA and CDR2 FQGNSA. Trimming stripped 1 base from V and 1 base from J, with 13 bases between. This chain's CDR3 is CASSLDLPPGNTEAFF. The CDR3 coding sequence is TGTGCCAGCAGCTTAGACCTCCCTCCAGGGAACACTGAAGCTTTCTTT.

The rearrangement links TRBV18 to TRBJ1-2, with 7 nucleotides matching TRBD1. The CDR3 runs 13 residues. Germline V CDR1 and CDR2: KGHSH, LQKENI. V gave up 6 bases and J gave up 6 bases; unmatched junction bases: 7. CDR3 sequence: CASSQDRVHGYTF. The CDR3 DNA follows: TGTGCCAGCTCTCAAGACAGGGTACATGGCTACACCTTC.

Here the CDR3 reads CASMTPGLGVAGELFF. The DNA for the CDR3 is TGTGCCAGCATGACTCCGGGACTAGGAGTGGCCGGGGAGCTGTTTTTT. The rearrangement uses TRBV27 and TRBJ2-2, with 8 bases aligning to TRBD2. The CDR3 sequence is 16 residues long. Trimming cost V 7 bases and J 6 bases; bases outside gene matches: 13. Germline CDR1 MNHEY, CDR2 SMNVEV (reference sequence).

CDR3 nucleotides: TGTGCCAGTAGTGCCTCCGGGACAGGGCCTAATCAGCCCCAGCATTTT. Translated: CASSASGTGPNQPQHF. V and J are TRBV19 and TRBJ1-5, with TRBD1 identical over 9 bases. The trim removed 5 bases at V and 4 bases at J, leaving 9 bases unmatched. The germline V gene has CDR1 LNHDA and CDR2 SQIVND (reference sequence). This CDR3 has 16 amino acids.

The chain joins TRBV14 to TRBJ1-6, with 7 bases aligning to TRBD1. V shed 3 bases and J 6 bases; nucleotides not matched to a gene: 5. There are 15 residues in the CDR3. Germline V gives CDR1 SGHDN, CDR2 FVKESK. The chain's CDR3 is CASSQLGTANSPLHF. The CDR3 DNA reads as TGTGCCAGCAGCCAGCTCGGGACAGCTAATTCACCCCTCCACTTT.

This clone was seen only once. Other DNA sequences in this specimen translate into the identical CDR3. This chain links TRBV7-9 with TRBJ1-1; tentatively, D is TRBD1 (5 bases). The CDR3 extends over 15 amino acids. Trimming shortened V by 5 bases and J by 2 bases, and 15 bases separated the two germline ends. In germline, CDR1 is SEHNR, CDR2 FQNEAQ (reference sequence). The CDR3 here is CASSLDGRVNTEAFF. CDR3 nucleotides: TGTGCCAGCAGCCTCGACGGCAGGGTAAACACTGAAGCTTTCTTT.

This clone was picked up one time. The J gene is TRBJ2-4, the V gene TRBV11-2; D may correspond to TRBD1 or TRBD2 (5 bases each). There are 17 residues in the CDR3. Germline CDR1 and CDR2: SGHAT and FQNNGV. The V gene lost 3 bases and the J gene lost 3 bases, with 18 bases spanning the gap. This CDR3 is CASSFRAAPEGKNIQYF. Here the CDR3 DNA reads TGTGCCAGCAGCTTCAGGGCAGCGCCCGAGGGCAAAAACATTCAGTACTTC.

The J gene is TRBJ2-7, the V gene TRBV6-6; 7 positions match TRBD1. The J segment lost 0 bases and the V segment lost 7 bases, leaving 6 bases of the junction unmatched. Germline V gene data show CDR1 as MNHNY and CDR2 as SVGAGI (reference sequence). CDR3 size: 14 residues. CDR3 nucleotides: TGTGCCAGCACACCCCCAGGGGGCTCCTACGAGCAGTACTTC. This translates into CASTPPGGSYEQYF.

The chain is built from TRBV5-6 and TRBJ2-5; 10 bases align to TRBD1. CDR1 and CDR2 from the germline V gene are SGHDT and YYEEEE. With 1 base clipped from V and 5 bases from J, the junction kept 5 bases outside the gene matches. The CDR3 spans 15 residues. The CDR3 nucleotides read TGTGCCAGCAGCTTGACGACAGGGGGCGGTGAGACCCAGTACTTC. It encodes CASSLTTGGGETQYF.

The chain carries TRBV19 and TRBJ1-2, with TRBD1 as a possible D gene (6 bases). The V end was cut by 6 bases, the J end by 2 bases, with 16 bases between. Germline CDR1 and CDR2: LNHDA and SQIVND (reference sequence). This CDR3 is 15 amino acids long. CDR3 DNA sequence: TGTGCCAGTAGCCCCGTGGGGGCCGGGAACTATGGCTACACCTTC. Encoded protein: CASSPVGAGNYGYTF.

The V and J genes are TRBV28 and TRBJ2-5; 8 nucleotides match TRBD1. This CDR3 has 14 amino acids. With 5 bases clipped from V and 2 bases from J, the junction kept 4 bases outside the gene matches. From germline, CDR1 is MDHEN and CDR2 SYDVKM. CDR3 sequence: CASSGNRGQETQYF. The CDR3 coding sequence is TGTGCCAGCAGTGGGAACAGGGGGCAAGAGACCCAGTACTTC. Full variable domain (rest looked up from reference TRBV28 and TRBJ2-5): DVKVTQSSRYLVKRTGEKVFLECVQDMDHENMFWYRQDPGLGLRLIYFSYDVKMKEKGDIPEGYSVSREKKERFSLILESASTNQTSMYLCASSGNRGQETQYFGPGTRLLVL.

The V call is TRBV18, the J call TRBJ1-1; D ambiguous. This CDR3 spans 15 amino acids. Germline CDR1 reads KGHSH; CDR2 reads LQKENI. The ends were cut back, 0 bases at V and 1 base at J, with 9 bases in the middle. The chain's CDR3 is CASSPPAAGNTEAFF. Written as DNA, the CDR3 is TGTGCCAGCTCACCACCCGCGGCGGGGAACACTGAAGCTTTCTTT.

This chain uses TRBV30 with TRBJ2-7; D gene ambiguous. Trimming stripped 2 bases from V and 7 bases from J, with 12 bases between. Germline CDR1 is GTSNPN and CDR2 is SVGIG (reference sequence). This CDR3 comprises 12 residues. CDR3 residues: CAWSSVGWEQYF. The CDR3 nucleotides read TGTGCCTGGAGTTCGGTCGGATGGGAGCAGTACTTC. Supplemented by reference TRBV30 and TRBJ2-7, the full variable domain reads SQTIHQWPATLVQPVGSPLSLECTVEGTSNPNLYWYRQAAGRGLQLLFYSVGIGQISSEVPQNLSASRPQDRQFILSSKKLLLSDSGFYLCAWSSVGWEQYFGPGTRLTVT.

The CDR3 bases are TGTGCCAGCAGCCCCGCAGGTGTAGGCACAGATACGCAGTATTTT. Its translation: CASSPAGVGTDTQYF. This chain connects TRBV7-2 to TRBJ2-3; D is ambiguous. CDR1 SGHTA and CDR2 FQGNSA come from the germline V gene. The CDR3 totals 15 residues. Trimming removed 5 bases from V and 1 base from J, with 13 bases in between.

The table lists this clone with a count of one. The gene calls are TRBV2 and TRBJ2-3; D uncertain. The germline CDR1 and CDR2 sequences are SNHLY and FYNNEI. V was cut by 2 bases and J by 1 base, with 13 bases left in between. This CDR3 is 16 amino acids long. The CDR3 reads CASSERAGLGTDTQYF. The CDR3 bases are TGTGCCAGCAGTGAACGGGCCGGCCTGGGCACAGATACGCAGTATTTT. Together with reference TRBV2 and TRBJ2-3, the CDR3 gives the full variable domain: EPEVTQTPSHQVTQMGQEVILRCVPISNHLYFYWYRQILGQKVEFLVSFYNNEISEKSEIFDDQFSVERPDGSNFTLKIRSTKLEDSAMYFCASSERAGLGTDTQYFGPGTRLTVL.

This clone showed up just a few times. The chain links TRBV18 to TRBJ2-7; TRBD1 aligns across 7 bases. V lost 3 bases to trimming and J lost 4 bases; unmatched junction nucleotides: 9. In germline, CDR1 is KGHSH, CDR2 LQKENI. The CDR3 spans 15 residues. The CDR3 DNA sequence: TGTGCCAGCTCACCGGTGTTAGGGACAGCATACGAGCAGTACTTC. As protein: CASSPVLGTAYEQYF.

As concerns this clone: Other DNA sequences of this sample code for an identical CDR3. This chain uses TRBV19 with TRBJ1-6; D perhaps matches TRBD1 (5 bases). Trimming removed 1 base at V and 5 bases at J, with 6 bases between. Germline CDR1 is LNHDA and CDR2 is SQIVND (reference sequence). CDR3 length: 14 amino acids. CDR3 in DNA: TGTGCCAGTAGTATAGTGACAGATAATTCACCCCTCCACTTT. Translation: CASSIVTDNSPLHF.

The chain employs TRBV28 and TRBJ1-2, with 11 nucleotides matching TRBD1. Germline values: CDR1 MDHEN, CDR2 SYDVKM. The CDR3 is 12 amino acids. The CDR3: CAIRTGGLGYTF. Written as DNA, the CDR3 is TGTGCTATTAGGACAGGGGGCTTGGGCTACACCTTC.

As DNA, the CDR3 is TGTGCCAGCAGGGGACAGGGATCCGGGGAGCTGTTTTTT. Translation: CASRGQGSGELFF. The V gene is TRBV2, the J gene TRBJ2-2; 9 bases line up with TRBD1. Germline V gene data show CDR1 as SNHLY and CDR2 as FYNNEI. The CDR3 has 13 residues. J lost 6 bases, V lost 6 bases, and 2 bases had no gene match.